These 5 T cell receptor beta chains share one sample of origin, sequenced in a study of Ad26.COV2.S vaccination and SARS-CoV-2 variants. Treatment indicated: roughly 19 received Ad26.COV2.S at low or high dose, single or two shots; 5 received placebo; per-sample allocation not given. Samples were taken on day 63 after the first vaccine or placebo injection. This table comes from immunoSEQ multiplex PCR, and its TCRdb copy is limited to in-frame clones, with some not included. The sample gives over 400,000 clones, about 90% of which show up once; about 1.7% is in the top ten. The specimen comprised peripheral blood, sampled in a trial of Ad26.COV2.S vaccine versus placebo. All receptors come from a person between 18 and 65 years old who received the Ad26.COV2.S COVID-19 vaccine or a placebo.

The V gene is TRBV7-9, the J gene TRBJ1-1; D remains unclear. Trimming removed 1 base at V and 1 base at J, with 10 bases between. CDR1 is SEHNR, CDR2 FQNEAQ, per germline (reference sequence). The CDR3 is 15 residues long. Here the CDR3 reads CASSLVGGSNTEAFF. CDR3 DNA: TGTGCCAGCAGCTTAGTTGGCGGTTCGAACACTGAAGCTTTCTTT.

This sequence joins TRBV10-1 and TRBJ2-1; TRBD2 aligns across 10 bases. The germline gives CDR1 WNHNN, CDR2 SYGVQD (reference sequence). V trimming: 6 bases; J trimming: 4 bases; junction bases outside the gene matches: 9. CDR3 size: 16 residues. CDR3 in amino acids: CASSDSSGGKYNEQFF. CDR3 DNA: TGCGCCAGCAGCGACAGTAGCGGGGGGAAATACAATGAGCAGTTCTTC.

The gene calls are TRBV7-2 and TRBJ2-7; TRBD1 agrees at 9 bases. The germline CDR1 and CDR2 sequences are SGHTA and FQGNSA. V trimming: 4 bases; J trimming: 0 bases; junction bases outside the gene matches: 4. The CDR3 is made up of 15 amino acids. The CDR3 loop reads CASSWGQGGSYEQYF. In nucleotides, the CDR3 is TGTGCCAGCAGCTGGGGACAGGGAGGCTCCTACGAGCAGTACTTC.

This clone was seen once. The chain combines TRBV15 with TRBJ2-2; 8 bases are a match to TRBD1. Germline loops: CDR1 LNHNV, CDR2 YYDKDF (reference sequence). Trimming at V came to 0 bases and at J to 0 bases, leaving 12 bases not matched to a gene. This CDR3 spans 20 amino acids. CDR3 region: CATSRDRRLLQGANTGELFF. CDR3 in DNA: TGTGCCACCAGCAGAGATAGGCGTCTCCTACAGGGGGCGAACACCGGGGAGCTGTTTTTT.

The gene calls are TRBV7-2 and TRBJ1-6, with 7 bases fitting TRBD1. CDR1 is SGHTA, CDR2 FQGNSA, per germline. The CDR3 extends over 14 amino acids. Trimming at V came to 5 bases and at J to 10 bases, leaving 8 bases not matched to a gene. The CDR3 spells CASSLGGLGSPLHF. The CDR3 DNA sequence: TGTGCCAGCAGCCTAGGGGGCTTGGGCTCACCCCTCCACTTT. Using reference TRBV7-2 and TRBJ1-6 for the parts outside the CDR3, the full variable domain is GAGVSQSPSNKVTEKGKDVELRCDPISGHTALYWYRQSLGQGLEFLIYFQGNSAPDKSGLPSDRFSAERTGGSVSTLTIQRTQQEDSAVYLCASSLGGLGSPLHFGNGTRLTVT.